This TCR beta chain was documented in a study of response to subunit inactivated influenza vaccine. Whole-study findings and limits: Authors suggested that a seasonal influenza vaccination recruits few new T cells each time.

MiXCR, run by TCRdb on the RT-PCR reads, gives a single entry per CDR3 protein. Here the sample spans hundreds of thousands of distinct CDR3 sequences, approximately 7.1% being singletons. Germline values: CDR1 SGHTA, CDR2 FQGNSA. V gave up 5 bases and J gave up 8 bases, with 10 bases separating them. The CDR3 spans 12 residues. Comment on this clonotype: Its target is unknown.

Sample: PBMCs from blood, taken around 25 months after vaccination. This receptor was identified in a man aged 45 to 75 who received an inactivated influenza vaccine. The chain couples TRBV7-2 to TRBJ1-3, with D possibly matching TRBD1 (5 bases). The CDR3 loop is CASSREGYTIYF. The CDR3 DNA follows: TGTGCCAGCAGCCGGGAGGGGTACACCATATATTTT. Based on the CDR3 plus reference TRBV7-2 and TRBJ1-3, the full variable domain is GAGVSQSPSNKVTEKGKDVELRCDPISGHTALYWYRQSLGQGLEFLIYFQGNSAPDKSGLPSDRFSAERTGGSVSTLTIQRTQQEDSAVYLCASSREGYTIYFGEGSWLTVV.